Sequencing of this TCR beta chain was carried out in a study of technical replicates of blood from several donors. The V end was cut by 0 bases, the J end by 5 bases, with 7 bases between. Germline V gene data show CDR1 as SGHDN and CDR2 as FVKESK. CDR3 size: 13 residues. Sequencing used immunoSEQ multiplex PCR; TCRdb keeps in-frame clones, though not all of them. The sample records roughly 76,000 clones, approximately 91% being singletons. The chain employs TRBV14 and TRBJ1-2; TRBD1 might be the D (5 bases). This receptor was obtained from a human donor in good health. Some clones in this sample may be carry-over from other donors' samples. The sequenced sample was T cells isolated from PBMCs. This chain's CDR3 is CASSQEGRYGYTF. DNA of the CDR3: TGTGCCAGCAGCCAAGAGGGGCGGTATGGCTACACCTTC.